Listed below are T cell receptor beta chains from one sample, sequenced in a study of T cell responses to AZD1222 COVID-19 vaccine. Profiled with immunoSEQ multiplex PCR; TCRdb holds only in-frame clones, not every one. The sample records approximately 130,000 clones, 93% being singletons. Sample: peripheral blood, taken on day 0 of AZD1222 vaccination. These receptors all stem from an adult in good health. The CDR3 runs from the conserved cysteine through the conserved F or W. D genes are given only for firm matches. The size of a clone is reported for some rows only, either as once, few or many, or as a class for expanded clones.

TRBJ1-5,.,.,TRBV19,CASSIAFWRGRNQPQHF,TGTGCCAGTAGTATAGCTTTTTGGCGGGGTCGCAATCAGCCCCAGCATTTT
TRBJ2-3,.,.,TRBV5-1,CASSLAARISTDTQYF,TGCGCCAGCAGCTTGGCCGCCAGGATTAGCACAGATACGCAGTATTTT
TRBJ1-3,once,.,TRBV28,CASRRPGRASGNTIYF,TGTGCCAGCAGACGGCCGGGAAGGGCCTCTGGAAACACCATATATTTT
TRBJ1-4,.,TRBD1,TRBV3-1/TRBV3-2,CASSQAGIGTDNEKLFF,TGTGCCAGCAGCCAAGCAGGAATTGGGACAGATAATGAAAAACTGTTTTTT
TRBJ1-6,.,.,TRBV28,CASRFLNSPLHF,TGTGCCAGCCGTTTCCTTAATTCACCCCTCCACTTT
TRBJ2-5,.,.,TRBV7-2,CASSSGVGGYQETQYF,TGTGCCAGCAGCTCGGGGGTAGGGGGCTACCAAGAGACCCAGTACTTC
TRBJ1-4,.,TRBD1,TRBV19,CASSLTGAQEKLFF,TGTGCCAGTAGCCTGACAGGGGCGCAGGAAAAACTGTTTTTT
TRBJ1-1,.,TRBD1,TRBV11-3,CASSLDGQGGSEAFF,TGTGCCAGCAGCTTGGACGGACAGGGGGGTTCTGAAGCTTTCTTT
TRBJ1-5,.,.,TRBV28,CASSRDRPQHF,TGTGCCAGCAGCCGCGACCGGCCCCAGCATTTT
TRBJ2-7,.,TRBD1,TRBV28,CASSHDRDRDYEQYF,TGTGCCAGCAGTCATGACCGGGACAGGGACTACGAGCAGTACTTC
TRBJ2-7,.,TRBD1,TRBV7-3,CASSFGQGSYEQYF,TGTGCCAGCAGCTTCGGACAGGGAAGCTACGAGCAGTACTTC
TRBJ2-3,.,.,TRBV4-3,CASSQGGRSTDTQYF,TGCGCCAGCAGCCAAGGGGGTAGGAGCACAGATACGCAGTATTTT
TRBJ1-4,once,.,TRBV30,CAWSGGSGAEKLFF,TGTGCCTGGAGTGGAGGGTCGGGGGCTGAAAAACTGTTTTTT
TRBJ2-1,.,.,TRBV9,CASSPGGGIDNEQFF,TGTGCCAGCAGTCCCGGTGGAGGGATCGACAATGAGCAGTTCTTC
TRBJ1-1,.,.,TRBV4-1,CASSQPDTLNTEAFF,TGCGCCAGCAGCCAGCCGGACACCTTGAACACTGAAGCTTTCTTT
TRBJ1-2,.,.,TRBV9,CASSADLGGYTF,TGTGCCAGCAGCGCCGACCTAGGCGGCTACACCTTC
TRBJ1-5,few,.,TRBV2,CASRDSNSNQPQHF,TGTGCCAGCAGGGACAGCAATAGCAATCAGCCCCAGCATTTT
TRBJ1-2,.,.,TRBV27,CASSFLDRNANYGYTF,TGTGCCAGCAGTTTCTTGGACAGAAATGCTAACTATGGCTACACCTTC
TRBJ2-1,.,.,TRBV4-1,CASSRAWADHNEQFF,TGCGCCAGCAGCCGGGCGTGGGCGGATCACAATGAGCAGTTCTTC
TRBJ2-7,.,.,TRBV5-5,CASSFSADSYEQYF,TGTGCCAGCAGCTTCAGTGCAGACTCCTACGAGCAGTACTTC
TRBJ1-4,.,.,TRBV7-6,CASSLGGQKLFF,TGTGCCAGCAGCTTAGGAGGACAAAAACTGTTTTTT
TRBJ1-2,once,.,TRBV3-1/TRBV3-2,CASSPTGSYGYTF,TGTGCCAGCAGCCCGACGGGGTCCTATGGCTACACCTTC
TRBJ1-4,.,.,TRBV18,CASSPVTATNEKLFF,TGTGCCAGCTCACCGGTGACAGCAACTAATGAAAAACTGTTTTTT
TRBJ1-1,.,.,TRBV29-1,CSVEDRLLAFF,TGCAGCGTTGAAGATCGCCTGTTGGCTTTCTTT
TRBJ1-1,.,.,TRBV7-2,CASRIGYTEAFF,TGTGCCAGCAGAATAGGGTACACTGAAGCTTTCTTT
TRBJ2-7,.,.,TRBV19,CASRAPGQSYEQYF,TGTGCCAGCAGGGCTCCGGGACAATCCTACGAGCAGTACTTC
TRBJ2-2,.,TRBD1,TRBV9,CASSVVTGGNTGELFF,TGTGCCAGCAGCGTAGTTACAGGGGGGAACACCGGGGAGCTGTTTTTT
TRBJ1-1,.,.,TRBV7-2,CASTHSRGPRSAEAFF,TGTGCCAGCACCCATTCCAGGGGCCCCAGGAGTGCTGAAGCTTTCTTT
TRBJ2-7,.,.,TRBV29-1,CSVFLGEQYF,TGCAGCGTATTTCTTGGGGAGCAGTACTTC
TRBJ1-4,.,.,TRBV28,CASSLIGPGEKLFF,TGTGCCAGCAGTTTGATCGGCCCTGGTGAAAAACTGTTTTTT
TRBJ1-2,.,.,TRBV13,CASSDSQAYGYTF,TGTGCCAGCAGCGACAGTCAGGCCTATGGCTACACCTTC
TRBJ1-1,.,.,TRBV14,CASSQEWPNTEAFF,TGTGCCAGCAGCCAAGAGTGGCCGAACACTGAAGCTTTCTTT
TRBJ2-5,.,TRBD1,TRBV19,CASSMSSRTGAGETQYF,TGTGCCAGTAGTATGTCATCCCGGACAGGGGCAGGGGAGACCCAGTACTTC
TRBJ2-7,.,TRBD2,TRBV10-2,CASSPLGAGPAYEQYF,TGCGCCAGCAGTCCCCTAGGAGCGGGGCCGGCCTACGAGCAGTACTTC
TRBJ2-1,.,.,TRBV6-6,CASSAEGEQFF,TGTGCCAGCAGCGCGGAGGGGGAGCAGTTCTTC
TRBJ2-2,.,TRBD1,TRBV6-5,CASTFRQGYPGELFF,TGTGCCAGCACCTTCAGACAGGGATATCCCGGGGAGCTGTTTTTT